This TCR beta chain was captured in a study of T cells expressing NK-cell markers (dated by TCRdb to the early 2020s). A note on the overall study: Three sorted T-cell subsets (CD3+CD56+NKG2C+, CD3+CD56+NKG2C- and CD3+CD56-NKG2C+) from roughly eight donors had their TCR beta-chain repertoires profiled. Sequencing of the libraries produced 2 x 150 bp reads on Illumina HiSeq 2000/2500, MiSeq or NextSeq. Of the eight sequenced donors, seven were found to be HCMV-seropositive and one was found to be HCMV-seronegative. The study sequenced eight donors, all healthy volunteers chosen at random: three men and five women.

HCMV serostatus was determined by detecting HCMV-specific IgG in serum with a commercial ELISA kit. Peripheral blood mononuclear cells were isolated from blood by Ficoll density gradient centrifugation. The paper as a whole reports these results and caveats: In 5 to 7 donors, the dominant CD3+CD56+NKG2C+ clonotypes were found to rank among the top 10 CD8+ clonotypes and to make up roughly 1.0-7.0% of CD8+ T cells. Whether the expanded NKG2C-expressing T cell clones were specific for HCMV antigens was left unclear. Those dominant clonotypes were again the most abundant among CD3+CD56-NKG2C+ cells in four donors, at about 25-60.1%.

CDR1 and CDR2 are drawn from the germline V gene: MNHEY, SVGAGI. The cysteine opens and the phenylalanine closes a CDR3 of 14 amino acids. The DNA is not on file. The reads were generated on an Illumina HiSeq 2000. TCR beta cDNA libraries were prepared using 5'RACE template switching, which introduced a universal primer site and unique molecular identifiers. cDNA synthesis was primed from the TCR beta constant segment, followed by two successive PCR amplification steps. The authors' pipeline ran thus. MIGEC was used to demultiplex reads and group reads by UMI, and MiTCR was used to assemble and quantify clonotypes. To remove erroneous sequences, TCR cDNA sequences were retained only when supported by two or more reads. Downstream repertoire analysis used the tcR package, and clonotypes were matched across fractions by CDR3 nucleotide sequence plus V segment. VDJmatch was used to annotate antigen specificity against VDJdb, with one amino acid substitution allowed in CDR3. TCRdb reprocessed the reads and provides one entry for every CDR3 protein sequence; no DNA is given. The V and J calls follow TCRdb's processing rather than the paper's. The table for this sample lists about 260,000 distinct CDR3 sequences. The ten largest account for roughly 4.2% of the sample.

A remark on this clonotype: It lacks a known antigen.

The sample taken for sequencing was blood T cells: a sorted CD56 or NKG2C T cell subset, CD4+ or CD8+ T cells, or bulk PBMC T cells (not recorded which). The receptor was derived from a woman between 18 and 75 years old in good health. Recombination connected TRBV6-5 to TRBJ1-5. The CDR3 is CASSYSLGNQPQHF.